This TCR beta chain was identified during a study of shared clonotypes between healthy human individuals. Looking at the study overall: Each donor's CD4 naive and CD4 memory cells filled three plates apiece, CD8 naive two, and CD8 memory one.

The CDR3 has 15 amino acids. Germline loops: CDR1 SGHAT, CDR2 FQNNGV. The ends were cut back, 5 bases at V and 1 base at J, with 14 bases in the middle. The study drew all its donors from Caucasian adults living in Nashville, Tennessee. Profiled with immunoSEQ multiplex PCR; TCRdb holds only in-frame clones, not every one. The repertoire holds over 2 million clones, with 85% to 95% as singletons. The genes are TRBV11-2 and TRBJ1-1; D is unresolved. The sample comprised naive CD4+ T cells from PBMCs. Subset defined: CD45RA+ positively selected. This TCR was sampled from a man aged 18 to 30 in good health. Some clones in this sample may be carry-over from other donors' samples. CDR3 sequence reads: CASSRSLSTNTEAFF. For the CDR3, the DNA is TGTGCCAGCAGCCGTTCTCTTTCCACGAACACTGAAGCTTTCTTT.